These T cell receptor beta chains were read from a single sample in a study of shared clonotypes between healthy human individuals. Sequencing used immunoSEQ multiplex PCR; TCRdb keeps in-frame clones, though not all of them. Of more than 550,000 clones listed, around 92% are singletons. Sequencing was performed on naive CD8+ T cells sorted from blood. The source of these receptors is a man in his thirties or forties in good health. The CDR3 runs from the conserved cysteine through the conserved F or W. A D gene is named only where the DNA matches it firmly. A row's size may be missing; if present it is once, few, many or a size class.

d_gene | abundance | v_gene | CDR3aa
NA | NA | TRBV4-3 | CASSHFRLGYNEQFF
TRBD2 | NA | TRBV5-8 | CASSWNGGSSYNEQFF
TRBD1 | NA | TRBV4-1 | CASSVPGTGNQPQHF
TRBD2 | NA | TRBV29-1 | CSVEEGSGGHNEQFF
NA | NA | TRBV19 | CASSISSTYEQYF
NA | NA | TRBV5-6 | CASSFKRTHEQYF
NA | few | TRBV7-6 | CASSQGQRELFF
NA | NA | TRBV9 | CASSLSEGGLGNTEAFF
NA | once | TRBV27 | CASSLTSGSTEAFF
NA | NA | TRBV4-3 | CASSQEGLGTEAFF
NA | NA | TRBV7-6 | CASRLVGEKLFF
NA | NA | TRBV7-9 | CASSTEGGNQPQHF
TRBD2 | NA | TRBV4-3 | CASSHLLAVQETQYF
TRBD1 | NA | TRBV4-1 | CASSQYTGTDSYEQYF
NA | NA | TRBV15 | CATSSNLRIEGNEQFF
TRBD2 | NA | TRBV7-9 | CASSLEIAGGPNEQFF
TRBD1 | NA | TRBV28 | CASSSGTGGNYGYTF
TRBD1 | NA | TRBV9 | CASSGDRASEAFF
TRBD2 | NA | TRBV9 | CASKGGRPSNEQFF
NA | NA | TRBV30 | CASRGELRGRNTEAFF
TRBD2 | NA | TRBV2 | CASSGGTSGRTDTQYF
NA | NA | TRBV19 | CASSILAGPAYEQYF
NA | NA | TRBV4-3 | CASSQERTNKEQFF
NA | NA | TRBV27 | CASSPRPFTGEQFF
TRBD2 | NA | TRBV5-4 | CASSLGREAKYNEQFF
NA | NA | TRBV7-2 | CASSDTRTHLSYNEQFF
NA | NA | TRBV2 | CASRELRDRYEQYF
NA | NA | TRBV6-5 | CASRQLNTEAFF
TRBD2 | NA | TRBV27 | CASSTGTREGTQYF
NA | NA | TRBV15 | CATSRGQNSYEQYF
NA | NA | TRBV19 | CASSILSWGEQYF
TRBD2 | NA | TRBV11-2 | CASSRSLGLAGRGENIQYF
TRBD2 | NA | TRBV2 | CASRKSSGSSYEQYF
TRBD1 | NA | TRBV4-1 | CASSQVAGGLNTEAFF
NA | NA | TRBV20-1 | CSARDSYEQYF
TRBD2 | NA | TRBV7-9 | CASTSPSGRVHEQFF
TRBD2 | NA | TRBV11-2 | CASSLDLSGRAFEQFF
NA | NA | TRBV7-2 | CASSLDVLSTGELFF
NA | NA | TRBV29-1 | CSVEGGDSTDTQYF
TRBD1 | NA | TRBV7-8 | CASRRQGILTNEQFF
NA | NA | TRBV6-4 | CASSAFAGGGNEQFF